Listed below are T cell receptor beta chains from one sample, sequenced in a study of T cells in Graves' hyperthyroidism and ophthalmopathy. TCRdb processed the multiplex PCR reads anew with MiXCR; each CDR3 protein has one entry. The table lists roughly 720,000 distinct CDR3 sequences, 17% of them singletons, with around a sixth in the top ten. Sample: blood. These receptors came from a man over 45 with Graves' hyperthyroidism. Each CDR3 is given with its conserved first and last residue. D genes are given only for firm matches. A clone size is listed for some rows: how often the clone was seen (once, few, many), or a class if it is expanded.

v_call: TRBV20-1; clone_size: few; d_call: TRBD2; j_call: TRBJ2-3; cdr3_aa: CSAQTSGGGSTDTQYF; cdr3_nt: TGCAGTGCCCAGACTAGCGGAGGGGGGAGCACAGATACGCAGTATTTT
v_call: TRBV19; clone_size: many; d_call: NA; j_call: TRBJ1-3; cdr3_aa: CASSFQGYGNTIYF; cdr3_nt: TGTGCCAGTAGTTTCCAGGGGTACGGAAACACCATATATTTT
v_call: TRBV12-3/TRBV12-4; clone_size: many; d_call: NA; j_call: TRBJ1-2; cdr3_aa: CASSVRYRGVDGYTF; cdr3_nt: TGTGCCAGCAGCGTCCGGTATAGGGGAGTCGATGGCTACACCTTC
v_call: TRBV19; clone_size: few; d_call: TRBD2; j_call: TRBJ2-7; cdr3_aa: CASSTGWRESYEQYF; cdr3_nt: TGTGCCAGTAGCACAGGCTGGCGGGAGTCCTACGAGCAGTACTTC
v_call: TRBV27; clone_size: many; d_call: TRBD1; j_call: TRBJ2-1; cdr3_aa: CASSPGQGLYNEQFF; cdr3_nt: TGTGCCAGCAGTCCGGGACAGGGGCTCTACAATGAGCAGTTCTTC
v_call: TRBV6-1; clone_size: NA; d_call: NA; j_call: TRBJ2-5; cdr3_aa: CASSDFGVETQYF; cdr3_nt: TGTGCCAGCAGTGATTTTGGGGTTGAGACCCAGTACTTC
v_call: TRBV4-2; clone_size: once; d_call: TRBD2; j_call: TRBJ2-2; cdr3_aa: CASSQLGLAGTNTGELFF; cdr3_nt: TGTGCCAGCAGCCAACTCGGACTAGCGGGGACGAACACCGGGGAGCTGTTTTTT
v_call: TRBV7-6; clone_size: many; d_call: NA; j_call: TRBJ2-1; cdr3_aa: CASSLDWATYNEQFF; cdr3_nt: TGTGCCAGCAGCTTAGATTGGGCCACCTACAATGAGCAGTTCTTC
v_call: TRBV20-1; clone_size: NA; d_call: TRBD1; j_call: TRBJ2-5; cdr3_aa: CSAPTGGIETQYF; cdr3_nt: TGCAGTGCGCCGACAGGGGGGATAGAGACCCAGTACTTC
v_call: TRBV19; clone_size: NA; d_call: NA; j_call: TRBJ1-6; cdr3_aa: CASMMAPGSPLHF; cdr3_nt: TGTGCCAGTATGATGGCCCCGGGGTCACCCCTCCACTTT
v_call: TRBV20-1; clone_size: NA; d_call: NA; j_call: TRBJ1-2; cdr3_aa: CSASAGSTSNYGYTF; cdr3_nt: TGCAGTGCTAGCGCAGGGAGTACCTCTAACTATGGCTACACCTTC
v_call: TRBV3-1; clone_size: few; d_call: TRBD2; j_call: TRBJ2-7; cdr3_aa: CASGSGRTYEQYF; cdr3_nt: TGTGCCAGCGGTAGCGGGAGAACCTACGAGCAGTACTTC
v_call: TRBV28; clone_size: many; d_call: NA; j_call: TRBJ1-2; cdr3_aa: CASRETREDYGYTF; cdr3_nt: TGTGCCAGCAGGGAAACCAGGGAAGACTATGGCTACACCTTC
v_call: TRBV13; clone_size: NA; d_call: NA; j_call: TRBJ2-7; cdr3_aa: CASSSLGTARDEQYF; cdr3_nt: TGTGCCAGCAGCTCCTTGGGCACTGCGCGCGACGAGCAGTACTTC
v_call: TRBV6-1; clone_size: NA; d_call: NA; j_call: TRBJ2-7; cdr3_aa: CACEGGFKTHEQYF; cdr3_nt: TGTGCCTGCGAGGGGGGATTTAAAACCCACGAGCAGTACTTC
v_call: TRBV5-1; clone_size: many; d_call: NA; j_call: TRBJ2-2; cdr3_aa: CASSLSATNTGELFF; cdr3_nt: TGCGCCAGCAGCTTGTCGGCGACGAACACCGGGGAGCTGTTTTTT
v_call: TRBV19; clone_size: few; d_call: NA; j_call: TRBJ1-5; cdr3_aa: CGSKDPNQPQHF; cdr3_nt: TGTGGATCGAAGGATCCAAATCAGCCCCAGCATTTT
v_call: TRBV7-2; clone_size: many; d_call: NA; j_call: TRBJ2-5; cdr3_aa: CASSPPQGRETQYF; cdr3_nt: TGTGCCAGCAGCCCCCCGCAGGGTAGAGAGACCCAGTACTTC
v_call: TRBV4-2; clone_size: few; d_call: NA; j_call: TRBJ2-7; cdr3_aa: CASSQDGTGVPYEQYF; cdr3_nt: TGTGCCAGCAGCCAAGATGGGACGGGGGTCCCCTACGAGCAGTACTTC
v_call: TRBV9; clone_size: NA; d_call: NA; j_call: TRBJ1-1; cdr3_aa: CASSSDSWGAEAFF; cdr3_nt: TGTGCCAGCAGCTCTGACTCATGGGGCGCTGAAGCTTTCTTT
v_call: TRBV28; clone_size: few; d_call: TRBD2; j_call: TRBJ2-2; cdr3_aa: CASSSRSGSFGELFF; cdr3_nt: TGTGCCAGCAGTTCTCGTAGCGGGAGCTTCGGGGAGCTGTTTTTT